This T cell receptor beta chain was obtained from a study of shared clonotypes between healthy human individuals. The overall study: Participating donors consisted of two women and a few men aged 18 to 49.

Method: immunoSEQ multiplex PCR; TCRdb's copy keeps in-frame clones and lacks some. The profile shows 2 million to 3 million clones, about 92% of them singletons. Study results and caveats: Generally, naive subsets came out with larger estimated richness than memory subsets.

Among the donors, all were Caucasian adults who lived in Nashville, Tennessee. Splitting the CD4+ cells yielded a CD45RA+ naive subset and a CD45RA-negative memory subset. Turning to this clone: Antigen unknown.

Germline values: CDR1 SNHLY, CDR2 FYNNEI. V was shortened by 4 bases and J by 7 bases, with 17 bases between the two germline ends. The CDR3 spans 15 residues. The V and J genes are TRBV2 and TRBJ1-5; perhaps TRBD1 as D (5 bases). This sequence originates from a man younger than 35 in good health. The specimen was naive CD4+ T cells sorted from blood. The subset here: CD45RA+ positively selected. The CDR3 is CASSGGHPWGQPQHF. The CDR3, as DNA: TGTGCCAGCAGTGGAGGACACCCCTGGGGGCAGCCCCAGCATTTT.